One sample yielded the 24 T cell receptor beta chains listed below, sequenced in a study of shared clonotypes between healthy human individuals. Repertoires were generated with immunoSEQ multiplex PCR, while TCRdb's copy carries only in-frame clones and drops some. Of some 2.3 million clones listed, just over 90% are singletons. Specimen: naive CD4+ T cells from PBMCs. Subset specified: CD45RA+ positively selected. The source is a young man in good health. Some clones in this sample may be carry-over from other donors' samples.

This clone appeared once. The chain combines TRBV18 with TRBJ2-7; no reliable D call. CDR1 and CDR2 from the germline V gene are KGHSH and LQKENI. V was pared by 1 base and J by 6 bases, with 10 bases between. The CDR3 has 13 amino acids. The CDR3 nucleotides read TGTGCCAGCTCACCACTCGCAAGGAGCGAGCAGTACTTC. Translation: CASSPLARSEQYF. Full variable domain (remainder filled in from reference TRBV18 and TRBJ2-7): NAGVMQNPRHLVRRRGQEARLRCSPMKGHSHVYWYRQLPEEGLKFMVYLQKENIIDESGMPKERFSAEFPKEGPSILRIQQVVRGDSAAYFCASSPLARSEQYFGPGTRLTVT.

The V gene is TRBV7-9, the J gene TRBJ1-5, with D possibly matching TRBD1 (6 bases). The germline V gene encodes CDR1 SEHNR and CDR2 FQNEAQ (reference sequence). The CDR3 is 15 amino acids. The V and J ends lost 5 bases and 8 bases respectively, with 19 bases between them. CDR3 sequence (DNA): TGTGCCAGCAGCCCGGGGGGCTCTTGGACTGAGCCCCAGCATTTT. Its protein product is CASSPGGSWTEPQHF.

The chain uses TRBV11-2 and TRBJ2-7, with D perhaps TRBD1 (5 bases). Germline V gene lookup returns CDR1 SGHAT and CDR2 FQNNGV. V was cut by 6 bases and J by 6 bases, with 18 bases left in between. The CDR3 spans 14 residues. For the CDR3, the DNA is TGTGCCAGCAGAGAAGTAGGCAGGGCGGCCGAGCAGTACTTC. It translates to CASREVGRAAEQYF.

This clone was counted a few times. The chain carries TRBV14 and TRBJ1-1; 8 bases align to TRBD1. V was pared by 4 bases and J by 1 base, with 5 bases of the junction left unmatched. Germline values: CDR1 SGHDN, CDR2 FVKESK. This CDR3 is 15 amino acids long. DNA for the CDR3: TGTGCCAGCAGCCCGAGGGACAGGCCGAACACTGAAGCTTTCTTT. As protein: CASSPRDRPNTEAFF. The full variable domain, rest sourced from reference TRBV14 and TRBJ1-1, is EAGVTQFPSHSVIEKGQTVTLRCDPISGHDNLYWYRRVMGKEIKFLLHFVKESKQDESGMPNNRFLAERTGGTYSTLKVQPAELEDSGVYFCASSPRDRPNTEAFFGQGTRLTVV.

V gene TRBV5-6 combines with J gene TRBJ1-1, with TRBD1 as a possible D gene (5 bases). This CDR3 spans 16 amino acids. Germline V gene lookup returns CDR1 SGHDT and CDR2 YYEEEE. The V end was cut by 4 bases, the J end by 5 bases, with 21 bases between. This CDR3 reads CASSPGVQGWRTEAFF. The CDR3 coding sequence is TGTGCCAGCAGCCCCGGAGTGCAGGGATGGAGAACTGAAGCTTTCTTT.

The chain links TRBV5-1 to TRBJ2-3; 7 bases line up with TRBD1. CDR1 and CDR2 (germline): SGHRS, YFSETQ. The J segment lost 0 bases and the V segment lost 4 bases, leaving 5 bases of the junction unmatched. The CDR3 consists of 15 residues. CDR3 sequence: CASSRTGLSTDTQYF. CDR3 in DNA: TGCGCCAGCAGCAGGACAGGCCTTAGCACAGATACGCAGTATTTT.

This clone was seen a few times. The identical CDR3 is also encoded by other nucleotide sequences in the sample. CDR3 region: CAWSVRENTEAFF. The CDR3 bases are TGTGCCTGGAGTGTTCGGGAGAACACTGAAGCTTTCTTT. The rearrangement links TRBV30 to TRBJ1-1; D unclear. The CDR3 runs 13 residues. V gave up 0 bases and J gave up 1 base, with 6 bases separating them. Germline-derived CDR1 and CDR2 are GTSNPN and SVGIG (reference sequence).

About this clone: Within the sample, other DNA sequences also encode this same CDR3. The V call is TRBV28, the J call TRBJ2-3; a possible D gene is TRBD2 (6 bases). The CDR3 contains 15 residues. V lost 2 bases and J lost 0, with 9 bases in between. CDR1 MDHEN and CDR2 SYDVKM come from the germline V gene. Written as DNA, the CDR3 is TGTGCCAGCAGTTTACGCGGGACTAGCACAGATACGCAGTATTTT. As protein: CASSLRGTSTDTQYF.

The chain recombines TRBV27 with TRBJ1-3, with D uncertain. Looked up from germline, CDR1 is MNHEY and CDR2 is SMNVEV (reference sequence). This CDR3 has 15 amino acids. Trimming left V 4 bases short and J 5 bases short, with 15 bases between. As DNA, the CDR3 is TGTGCCAGCAGTTCTAATAGGGAAGGAAGAAACACCATATATTTT. It yields the protein CASSSNREGRNTIYF.

Notes on this clone: The sample has other DNA sequences that encode this CDR3 too. The chain recombines TRBV7-8 with TRBJ1-1; possible D gene TRBD1, 5 bases. V shed 5 bases and J shed 2 bases, with 9 bases lying between them. The CDR3 length is 13 residues. Per germline, CDR1 SGHVS and CDR2 FQNEAQ. In DNA, the CDR3 is TGTGCCAGCAGCCAGGGTGGAAACACTGAAGCTTTCTTT. Amino acid sequence: CASSQGGNTEAFF. The whole variable domain, filled in from reference TRBV7-8 and TRBJ1-1, reads GAGVSQSPRYKVAKRGQDVALRCDPISGHVSLFWYQQALGQGPEFLTYFQNEAQLDKSGLPSDRFFAERPEGSVSTLKIQRTQQEDSAVYLCASSQGGNTEAFFGQGTRLTVV.

J is TRBJ2-7 and V is TRBV28; TRBD1 aligns across 8 bases. The CDR3 runs to 16 residues. J was trimmed by 5 bases and V by 7 bases; bases with no gene match: 16. Germline loops: CDR1 MDHEN, CDR2 SYDVKM. The CDR3 DNA reads TGTGCCAGCAATACCGTGGGACAGGCATCTCCTCACGAGCAGTACTTC. This codes for CASNTVGQASPHEQYF.

V is TRBV6-6 and J is TRBJ1-3; no clear D. This CDR3 spans 15 amino acids. Germline loops: CDR1 MNHNY, CDR2 SVGAGI (reference sequence). V gave up 7 bases and J gave up 0 bases, with 13 bases separating them. The CDR3 is CASTRRAYSGNTIYF. DNA for the CDR3: TGTGCCAGCACCCGTAGGGCTTACTCTGGAAACACCATATATTTT.

J is TRBJ1-1 and V is TRBV6-5, with 10 nucleotides matching TRBD1. This CDR3 region has 14 residues. The V and J ends lost 4 bases and 5 bases, in that order; junction bases with no gene match: 4. Germline CDR1 MNHEY, CDR2 SVGAGI. This chain's CDR3 is CASSLDRGRTEAFF. CDR3 nucleotide sequence: TGTGCCAGCAGTTTGGACAGGGGGAGAACTGAAGCTTTCTTT.

This clone was detected only once. The CDR3: CASSEFRTENNEQFF. The CDR3 DNA is TGTGCCAGCAGTGAATTTAGGACCGAGAACAATGAGCAGTTCTTC. The chain uses TRBV25-1 and TRBJ2-1; no definite D call. CDR1 MGHDK and CDR2 SYGVNS come from the germline V gene. Trimming removed 1 base from V and 5 bases from J, with 12 bases in between. The length of the CDR3 is 15 residues.

This clone has a single count. This chain links TRBV10-2 with TRBJ2-5; possible D gene TRBD2, 7 bases. The CDR3 sequence is 13 residues long. The V gene's germline CDR1 is WSHSY and CDR2 SAAADI. V lost 11 bases to trimming and J lost 5 bases, with 18 bases between them. The CDR3 DNA reads as TGCGCCGGTGGGGGGGGGCGGGTTGAGACCCAGTACTTC. Its translation is CAGGGGRVETQYF.

The chain recombines TRBV9 with TRBJ2-3; the D gene could be TRBD1 or TRBD2 (5 bases each). Trimming pared 0 bases from V and 6 bases from J, leaving 14 bases between. This CDR3 contains 15 residues. From germline, CDR1 is SGDLS and CDR2 YYNGEE. DNA for the CDR3: TGTGCCAGCAGCGTAGACGGGCAGGGCGGGGATACGCAGTATTTT. It translates to CASSVDGQGGDTQYF.

The chain combines TRBV5-1 with TRBJ1-2, with unresolved D. The CDR3 is 13 residues long. Trimming stripped 3 bases from V and 7 bases from J, with 13 bases between. From germline, CDR1 is SGHRS and CDR2 YFSETQ. CDR3 coding DNA: TGCGCCAGCAGCTCCGAAGGTTTTCTTGGCTACACCTTC. This gives the protein CASSSEGFLGYTF.

This clone has only one observation. The chain is built from TRBV4-2 and TRBJ1-6, with D possibly matching TRBD1 (5 bases). The CDR3 has 14 residues. CDR1 and CDR2 (germline): LGHNA, YNFKEQ. The V end was cut by 1 base, the J end by 4 bases, with 5 bases between. CDR3 sequence reads: CASSQGQYNSPLHF. The DNA of the CDR3 is TGTGCCAGCAGCCAAGGACAGTATAATTCACCCCTCCACTTT.

As for this clone: The same CDR3 is also encoded by other DNA sequences in this sample. V gene TRBV6-5 combines with J gene TRBJ2-7; TRBD1 is a possible D gene (6 bases). CDR3 length: 12 amino acids. CDR1 and CDR2 (germline): MNHEY, SVGAGI. V lost 5 bases to trimming and J lost 6 bases, with 11 bases between them. The CDR3 loop is CASSTLGGEQYF. CDR3 bases: TGTGCCAGCAGTACCCTAGGGGGCGAGCAGTACTTC.

There are a few counts of this clone. Distinct nucleotide sequences in the sample also encode this CDR3. V gene TRBV7-3 combines with J gene TRBJ2-5; 7 bases match TRBD1. The trim removed 6 bases at V and 3 bases at J, leaving 4 bases unmatched. The CDR3 totals 13 residues. Per germline, CDR1 SGHTA and CDR2 FQGTGA. In nucleotides, the CDR3 is TGTGCCAGCAGTCACGGGACAGAAGAGACCCAGTACTTC. It specifies CASSHGTEETQYF.

The CDR3 DNA follows: TGTGCCAGCACCTCCTCAGTGGGGGGGCAAGAGACCCAGTACTTC. Translation gives CASTSSVGGQETQYF. The J gene is TRBJ2-5, the V gene TRBV6-1; 7 nucleotides line up with TRBD2. Germline CDR1 is MNHNS and CDR2 is SASEGT. The CDR3 spans 15 residues. V lost 7 bases and J lost 2; bases outside the gene matches: 10.

The CDR3 region has the DNA TGTGCCACCCGGACCGAAACATCTGAAGCTTTCTTT. Translating gives CATRTETSEAFF. The V gene is TRBV10-3, the J gene TRBJ1-1; D unclear. Trimming left V 10 bases short and J 6 bases short, with 15 bases between. Germline CDR1 ENHRY, CDR2 SYGVKD. CDR3 size: 12 residues.

The chain joins TRBV6-1 to TRBJ1-5, with TRBD1 as a possible D gene (6 bases). Germline CDR1 and CDR2: MNHNS and SASEGT. The ends were cut back, 10 bases at V and 0 bases at J, with 16 bases in the middle. The CDR3 contains 15 residues. The CDR3 reads CAIYPGHYSNQPQHF. In DNA, the CDR3 is TGTGCCATCTATCCGGGACATTATAGCAATCAGCCCCAGCATTTT.

This clone showed up just once. The CDR3 DNA sequence: TGTGCCAGCATTGTAGGCAGGGCCGTCACAGATACGCAGTATTTT. Residues: CASIVGRAVTDTQYF. V and J are TRBV2 and TRBJ2-3; a possible D gene is TRBD1 (5 bases). V lost 7 bases and J lost 2, with 16 bases in between. Per germline, CDR1 SNHLY and CDR2 FYNNEI. This CDR3 comprises 15 residues.